This T cell receptor beta chain emerged from a study of CD8 T cells in ankylosing spondylitis. Study observations and caveats: Reportedly, matched ankylosing spondylitis synovial fluid was significantly enriched for disease-linked clones.

This clonotype occurred a few times. Its antigen remains unidentified. The germline CDR1 and CDR2 sequences are SGDLS and YYNGEE. The CDR3 sequence is 13 residues long. The germline V and J ends were trimmed by 4 bases and 3 bases, with 11 bases remaining between them. TCRdb recomputed calls from the 5' RACE reads with MiXCR, one row per CDR3 protein. The sample lists 250,000 or so distinct CDR3 sequences; approximately 20% were seen once. The rearrangement links TRBV9 to TRBJ2-7; D is unresolved. Sequencing was carried out using blood, either unsorted or a sorted T cell fraction (not recorded which). The clonotype was recovered from a male donor with ankylosing spondylitis or in good health (not recorded which). Here the CDR3 DNA reads TGTGCCAGCAGCCCCCCCACCGTCTACGAGCAGTACTTC. Amino acid sequence: CASSPPTVYEQYF.